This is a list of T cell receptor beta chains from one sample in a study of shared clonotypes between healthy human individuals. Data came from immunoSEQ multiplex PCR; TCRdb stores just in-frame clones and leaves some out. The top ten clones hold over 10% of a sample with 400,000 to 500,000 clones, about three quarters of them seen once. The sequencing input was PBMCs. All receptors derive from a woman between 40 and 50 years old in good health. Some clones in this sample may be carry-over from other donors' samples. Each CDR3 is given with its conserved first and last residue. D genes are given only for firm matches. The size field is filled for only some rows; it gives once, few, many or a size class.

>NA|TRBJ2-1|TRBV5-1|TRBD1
TGCGCCAGCAGCTCGGGACAGGGGTACAATGAGCAGTTCTTC
CASSSGQGYNEQFF
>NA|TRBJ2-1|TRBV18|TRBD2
TGTGCCAGCTCACCGTCCGGGACTAGCGTCTACAATGAGCAGTTCTTC
CASSPSGTSVYNEQFF
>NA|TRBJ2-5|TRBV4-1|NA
TGCGCCAGCAGCCGGACGTTCCGGGAGACCCAGTACTTC
CASSRTFRETQYF
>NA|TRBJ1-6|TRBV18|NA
TGTGCCAGCTCACCACGACAGAATTCACCCCTCCACTTT
CASSPRQNSPLHF
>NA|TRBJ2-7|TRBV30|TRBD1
TGTGCCTGGAGCCCGCTTCTCCGGGACAGGCCGGACGAGCAGTACTTC
CAWSPLLRDRPDEQYF
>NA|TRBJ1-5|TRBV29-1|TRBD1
TGCAGCGCAGGGACAGGGGATCAGCCCCAGCATTTT
CSAGTGDQPQHF
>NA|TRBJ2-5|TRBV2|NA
TGTGCCAGCAGTGAAGCGCTTCCGGACGCCTTGGGGTACTTC
CASSEALPDALGYF
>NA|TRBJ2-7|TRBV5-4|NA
TGTGCCAGCAGCTTGGGGGTAGCGGAGCCTTACGAGCAGTACTTC
CASSLGVAEPYEQYF
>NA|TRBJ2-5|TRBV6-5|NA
TGTGCCAGCAGTTCGCAGGGGTTACAAGAGACCCAGTACTTC
CASSSQGLQETQYF
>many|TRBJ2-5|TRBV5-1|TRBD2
TGCGCCAGCAGCACTAGCGGGAGGGCCAGGGAGCAGTACTTC
CASSTSGRAREQYF
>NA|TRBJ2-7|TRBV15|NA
TGTGCCACCAGCAGAGGTAGTAGGGACGAGCAGTACTTC
CATSRGSRDEQYF
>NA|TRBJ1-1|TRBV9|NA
TGTGCCAGCAGCGTAGAGGCCAACTCGGGGACTGAAGCTTTCTTT
CASSVEANSGTEAFF
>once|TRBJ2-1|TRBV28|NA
TGTGCAATCCGGGGGACATCTGTTTACAATGAGCAGTTCTTC
CAIRGTSVYNEQFF
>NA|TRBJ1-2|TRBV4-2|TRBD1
TGTGCCAGCAGCCAAACTTTAGGGAAGGGGGCCTATGGCTACACCTTC
CASSQTLGKGAYGYTF
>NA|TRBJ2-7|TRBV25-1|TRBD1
TGTGCCAGCAGTGGGACAGGGCAGGTCGACGAGCAGTACTTC
CASSGTGQVDEQYF
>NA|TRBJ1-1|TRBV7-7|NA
TGTGCTAGCAGCTTAATAAAGACTGAAGCTTTCTTT
CASSLIKTEAFF
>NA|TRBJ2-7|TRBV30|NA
TGTGCCTGGAGTTCCCGACCCTACGAGCAGTACTTC
CAWSSRPYEQYF
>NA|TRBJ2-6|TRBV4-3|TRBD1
TGCGCCAGCAGCCCTGGGACAGGGAGGTCTGGGGCCAACGTCCTGACTTTC
CASSPGTGRSGANVLTF
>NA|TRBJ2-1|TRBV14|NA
TGTGCCAGCAGCCAATTTAGCGGCTCCTACAATGAGCAGTTCTTC
CASSQFSGSYNEQFF
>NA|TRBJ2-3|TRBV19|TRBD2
TGTGCCAGTAGTAGAAGACTAGCGGGAGGGTCAGATACGCAGTATTTT
CASSRRLAGGSDTQYF
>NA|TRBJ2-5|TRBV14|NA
TGTGCCAGCAGCCCATCTCGGGAGACCCAGTACTTC
CASSPSRETQYF
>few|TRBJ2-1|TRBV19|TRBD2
TGTGCCAGTAGTACAAGCGGGAGGACCTACAATGAGCAGTTCTTC
CASSTSGRTYNEQFF
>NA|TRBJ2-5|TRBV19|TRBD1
TGTGCCAGTAGTAGGGGACAGCAAGAGACCCAGTACTTC
CASSRGQQETQYF
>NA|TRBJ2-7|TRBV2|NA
TGTGCCAGCAGGTCTGAGGCTGGCGAGCAGTACTTC
CASRSEAGEQYF
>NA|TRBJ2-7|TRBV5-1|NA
TGCGCCAGCAGCTTGGATTTTGGGACGAACTACGAGCAGTACTTC
CASSLDFGTNYEQYF
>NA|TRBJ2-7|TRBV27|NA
TGTGCCAGCAGTTTAAAGGACGGGTGGACCTACGAGCAGTACTTC
CASSLKDGWTYEQYF
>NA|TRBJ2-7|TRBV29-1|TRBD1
TGCAGCGTTTCTGGGACAGGGGGCTTCTCCTACGAGCAGTACTTC
CSVSGTGGFSYEQYF
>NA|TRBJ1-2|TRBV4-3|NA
TGCGCCAGCAGCCAAGCCGTGGGCTATGGCTACACCTTC
CASSQAVGYGYTF
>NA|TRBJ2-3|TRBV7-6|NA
TGTGCCAGCAGCCGAACACAGCGCATAGCAGATACGCAGTATTTT
CASSRTQRIADTQYF
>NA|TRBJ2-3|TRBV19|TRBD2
TGTGCCAGTAGTATACCAGCGGGGATCACAGATACGCAGTATTTT
CASSIPAGITDTQYF
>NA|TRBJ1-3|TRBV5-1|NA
TGCGCCAGCAGCTCGGACATGACCTCTGGAAACACCATATATTTT
CASSSDMTSGNTIYF
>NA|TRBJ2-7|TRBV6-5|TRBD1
TGTGCCAGCAGTCGGACAGGGGATTCCTACGAGCAGTACTTC
CASSRTGDSYEQYF
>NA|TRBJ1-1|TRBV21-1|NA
TGTGCCAGCAGCAGTAAGGGGGGGGCCCGGAACACTGAAGCTTTCTTT
CASSSKGGARNTEAFF
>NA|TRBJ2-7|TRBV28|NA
TGTGCCAGCAGTTGGCTGCGGGGCGAGGAAGAGCAGTACTTC
CASSWLRGEEEQYF
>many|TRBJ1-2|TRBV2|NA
TGTGCCAGCAGGATGCCAGAACCTTATGGCTACACCTTC
CASRMPEPYGYTF
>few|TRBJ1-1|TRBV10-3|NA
TGTGCCATCAGGCCTGAGGACACTGAAGCTTTCTTT
CAIRPEDTEAFF
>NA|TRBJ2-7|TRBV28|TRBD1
TGTGCCATCACGGGACAGGGCTACGAGCAGTACTTC
CAITGQGYEQYF
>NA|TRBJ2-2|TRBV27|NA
TGTGCCAGCAGTCACCCCACCGGGGAGCTGTTTTTT
CASSHPTGELFF
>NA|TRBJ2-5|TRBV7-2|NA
TGTGCCAGCAGCCCTCAGGGGAGTATGGAGACCCAGTACTTC
CASSPQGSMETQYF
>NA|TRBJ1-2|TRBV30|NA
TGTGCCTGGAGTGTGGCTTGGGAGAATTATGGCTACACCTTC
CAWSVAWENYGYTF
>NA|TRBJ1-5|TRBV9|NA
TGTGCCAGCAGCCCTAACCCAGGTCAGCCCCAGCATTTT
CASSPNPGQPQHF
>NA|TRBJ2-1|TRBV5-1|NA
TGCGCCAGCAGCCTCGTAATGGGGGATCGCAATGAGCAGTTCTTC
CASSLVMGDRNEQFF
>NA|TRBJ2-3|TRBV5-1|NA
TGCGCCAGCAGCTTACAGGGCACAGATACGCAGTATTTT
CASSLQGTDTQYF
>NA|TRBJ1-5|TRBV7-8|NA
TGTGCCAGCAGCCCGCTGGGGGCTTGGCAGCCCCAGCATTTT
CASSPLGAWQPQHF
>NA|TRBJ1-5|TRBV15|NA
TGTGCCACCAGCAGAGAAGAGGGGATCAATCAGCCCCAGCATTTT
CATSREEGINQPQHF
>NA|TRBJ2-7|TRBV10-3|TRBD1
TGTGCCATCAGTGGCGGGACAGGGCTAAACGAGCAGTACTTC
CAISGGTGLNEQYF